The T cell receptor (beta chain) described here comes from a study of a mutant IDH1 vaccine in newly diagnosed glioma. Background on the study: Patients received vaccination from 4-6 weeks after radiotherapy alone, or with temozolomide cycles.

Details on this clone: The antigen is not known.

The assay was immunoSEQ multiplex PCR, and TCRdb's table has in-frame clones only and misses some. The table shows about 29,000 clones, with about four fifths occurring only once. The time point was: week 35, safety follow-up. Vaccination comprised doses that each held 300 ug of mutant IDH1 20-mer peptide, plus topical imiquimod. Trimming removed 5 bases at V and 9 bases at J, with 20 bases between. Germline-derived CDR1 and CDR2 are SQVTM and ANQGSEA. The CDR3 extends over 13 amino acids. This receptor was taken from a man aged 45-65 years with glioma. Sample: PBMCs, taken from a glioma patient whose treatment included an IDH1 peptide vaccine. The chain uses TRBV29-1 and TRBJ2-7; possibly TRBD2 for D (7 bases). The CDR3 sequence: CSVWGGGGGMQYF. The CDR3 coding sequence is TGCAGCGTTTGGGGAGGGGGGGGAGGGATGCAGTACTTC.